This T cell receptor beta chain was observed in a study of OX40 agonist ivuxolimab in advanced cancers. About the study as a whole: Ivuxolimab was a fully human IgG2 agonistic monoclonal antibody targeting the costimulatory receptor OX40 (CD134). Prior anti-PD-1, anti-PD-L1 or anti-CTLA-4 therapy was permitted, and checkpoint inhibitors had been received by roughly 42% of dose-escalation patients. The paper covers the monotherapy dose-escalation part of the phase I ivuxolimab trial, which included N of about 50 patients. In the dose-escalation cohort, approximately 82% of patients were male, and the mean age was approximately 60 years with a range of about 23 to 79. Partial responses were achieved by three dose-escalation patients, of whom one had hepatocellular carcinoma and two had cutaneous melanoma. Intravenous ivuxolimab was administered to patients every 2 weeks at six dose levels: 0.01, 0.1, 0.3, 1.5, 3 and 10 mg/kg. The purpose of peripheral TCRbeta sequencing was to test whether ivuxolimab changed TCR sequence diversity and led to clonal T-cell expansion. Of the approximately 50 dose-escalation patients, hepatocellular carcinoma was present in some 19, melanoma in around 15, renal cell carcinoma in 9 and head and neck cancer in 9.

To sequence the TCRbeta CDR3 region, genomic DNA was isolated from the sorted cells. TCRbeta CDR3 regions were sequenced using the immunoSEQ Assay. This is the immuneACCESS table as TCRdb keeps it, with only in-frame sequences that have V and J called. A part of the clones is gone; compared with another copy, unresolved V genes explain less than half, and the rest is unexplained. This sample gives 80,000 or so clones in total; roughly 91% of them show up just once. Of the sample, around 2.4% falls within the top ten clones. Study-wide findings and limitations: Low levels of normalized T-cell clonal expansion were also seen in some patients who did not respond. At doses of 0.1 to 3.0 mg/kg, clonal expansion of both CD4+ and CD8+ T cells in blood was seen between baseline and week 6. In the 0.1-3.0 mg/kg groups, partial responders were among the patients with the lowest normalized peripheral clonal expansion, particularly in CD8+ T cells. After ivuxolimab, more expanded clones were found on average in CD8+ T cells than in CD4+ T cells. Which antigens the clonally expanded peripheral T cells were specific for was not determined.

Worth noting for this clone: Its antigen is currently not known. Base qualities are missing; no much larger clone stands one base away.

The trial excluded patients who had a history of autoimmune disease or were on systemic immunosuppression. Peripheral blood for TCR sequencing was collected from all dose cohorts at baseline, on cycle 4 day 1, and on cycle 7 day 1. Samples were obtained from an open-label, multicenter, first-in-human phase I dose-escalation trial of ivuxolimab. Adults with locally advanced or metastatic melanoma, renal cell carcinoma, hepatocellular carcinoma or head and neck squamous cell carcinoma were enrolled in the trial. Before TCR sequencing, CD4+ T cells and CD8+ T cells from peripheral blood were sorted into separate populations. Sequenced here: CD4+ or CD8+ T cells sorted from blood, sampled in a trial of the OX40 agonist ivuxolimab. This clonotype was sampled from an adult with an advanced solid tumor such as melanoma, head and neck, liver or kidney cancer.

The CDR3 protein sequence reads: CASSEIAPDRVWHQPQHF. The DNA reads TGTGCCAGCAGTGAAATCGCCCCGGACAGGGTCTGGCATCAGCCCCAGCATTTT. The V gene is TRBV6-1 and the J gene is TRBJ1-5; TRBD1 fits 8 bases in the junction. V has 2 bases trimmed and J has 5 bases trimmed; junction bases matching no gene number 14. Based on the germline V gene, the CDR1 and CDR2 sequences are MNHNS and SASEGT. The CDR3 covers 18 residues, taking in both the cysteine and the phenylalanine. Just the 54-base CDR3 DNA is kept, in frame starting at base 1.